The sequence of this TCR beta chain was determined in a study of cytomegalovirus exposure and HLA in healthy donors. Findings and limits, study-wide: Associated with HLA alleles at 0.05 false discovery rate in a later analysis were over 15,000 TCR beta sequences.

This CDR3 has 14 amino acids. V lost 5 bases to trimming and J lost 5 bases, with 15 bases between them. Germline V gives CDR1 SGHTA, CDR2 FQGTGA. Use of 60 Vbeta and 13 Jbeta primers characterized the PCR. Original data processing: Unique TCR beta chains totaled some 81 million in a later count, with around 12 million of them shared. Repertoires were generated with immunoSEQ multiplex PCR, while TCRdb's copy carries only in-frame clones and drops some. V and J calls and clone size are copied from that table; D and trimming were computed from the DNA. This sample carries more than 80,000 clones, over 70% of them seen once, and the ten largest clones take under 7%. Concerning this clone: As yet, its antigen is unknown.

The chain carries TRBV7-3 and TRBJ2-5, with D maybe TRBD1 (6 bases). The sample was PBMCs. The clonotype was recovered from a man younger than 30 in good health and CMV-seropositive. CDR3 bases: TGTGCCAGCAGCCTTGGACAGTACTCCGAGACCCAGTACTTC. This encodes CASSLGQYSETQYF.